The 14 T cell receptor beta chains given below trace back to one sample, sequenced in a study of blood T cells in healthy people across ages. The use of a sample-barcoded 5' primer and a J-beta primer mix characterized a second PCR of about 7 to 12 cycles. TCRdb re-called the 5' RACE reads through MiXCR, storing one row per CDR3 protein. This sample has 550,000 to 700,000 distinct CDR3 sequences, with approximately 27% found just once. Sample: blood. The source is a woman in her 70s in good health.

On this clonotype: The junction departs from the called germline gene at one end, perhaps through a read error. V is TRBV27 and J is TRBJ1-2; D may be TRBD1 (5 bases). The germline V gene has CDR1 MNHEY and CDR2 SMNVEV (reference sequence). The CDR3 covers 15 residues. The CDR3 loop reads CASSLSGAPMGGYTF. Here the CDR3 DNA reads TGTGCCAGCAGCTTATCTGGGGCCCCGATGGGGGGCTACACCTTC.

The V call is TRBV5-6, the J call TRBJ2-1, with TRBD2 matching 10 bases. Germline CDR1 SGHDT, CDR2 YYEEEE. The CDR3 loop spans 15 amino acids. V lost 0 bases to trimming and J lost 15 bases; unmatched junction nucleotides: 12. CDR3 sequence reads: CASSLASGGAGWTFF. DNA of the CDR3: TGTGCCAGCAGCTTGGCGAGCGGGGGGGCCGGATGGACGTTCTTC. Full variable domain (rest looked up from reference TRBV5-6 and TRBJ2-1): DAGVTQSPTHLIKTRGQQVTLRCSPKSGHDTVSWYQQALGQGPQFIFQYYEEEERQRGNFPDRFSGHQFPNYSSELNVNALLLGDSALYLCASSLASGGAGWTFFGPGTRLTVL.

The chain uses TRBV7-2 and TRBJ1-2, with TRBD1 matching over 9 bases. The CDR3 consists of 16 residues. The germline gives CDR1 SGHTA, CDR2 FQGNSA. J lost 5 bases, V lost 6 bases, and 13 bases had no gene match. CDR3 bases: TGTGCCAGCAGGGACGGGGGGACAGGGCTCTGGTATGGCTACACCTTC. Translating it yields CASRDGGTGLWYGYTF.

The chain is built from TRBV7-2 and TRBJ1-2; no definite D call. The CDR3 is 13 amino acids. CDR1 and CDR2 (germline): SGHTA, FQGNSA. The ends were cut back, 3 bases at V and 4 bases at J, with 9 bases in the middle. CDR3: CASSFTEIYGYTF. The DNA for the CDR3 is TGTGCCAGCAGCTTCACAGAGATCTATGGCTACACCTTC.

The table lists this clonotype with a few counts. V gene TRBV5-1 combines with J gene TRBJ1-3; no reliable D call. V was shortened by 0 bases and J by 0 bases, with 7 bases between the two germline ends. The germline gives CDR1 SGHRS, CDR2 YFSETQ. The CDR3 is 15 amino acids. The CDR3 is CASSLELNSGNTIYF. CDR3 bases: TGCGCCAGCAGCTTGGAACTAAACTCTGGAAACACCATATATTTT. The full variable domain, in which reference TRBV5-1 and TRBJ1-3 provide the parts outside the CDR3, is KAGVTQTPRYLIKTRGQQVTLSCSPISGHRSVSWYQQTPGQGLQFLFEYFSETQRNKGNFPGRFSGRQFSNSRSEMNVSTLELGDSALYLCASSLELNSGNTIYFGEGSWLTVV.

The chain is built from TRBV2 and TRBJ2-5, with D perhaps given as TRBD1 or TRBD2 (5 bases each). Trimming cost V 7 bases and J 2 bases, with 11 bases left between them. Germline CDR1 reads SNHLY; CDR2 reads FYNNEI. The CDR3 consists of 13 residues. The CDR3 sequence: CASIWDPQETQYF. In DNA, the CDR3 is TGTGCCAGCATCTGGGACCCTCAAGAGACCCAGTACTTC.

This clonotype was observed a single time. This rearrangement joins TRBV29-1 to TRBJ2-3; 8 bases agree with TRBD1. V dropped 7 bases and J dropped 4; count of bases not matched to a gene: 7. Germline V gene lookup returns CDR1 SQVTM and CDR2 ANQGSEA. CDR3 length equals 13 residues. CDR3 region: CSAKGQGADTQYF. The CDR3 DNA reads TGCAGCGCTAAAGGACAGGGTGCAGATACGCAGTATTTT.

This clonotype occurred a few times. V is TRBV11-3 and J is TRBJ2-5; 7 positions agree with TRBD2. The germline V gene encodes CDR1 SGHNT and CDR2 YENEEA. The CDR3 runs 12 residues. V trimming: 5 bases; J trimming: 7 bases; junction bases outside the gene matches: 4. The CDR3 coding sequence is TGTGCCAGCAGCCAAGCGGGAAGGACCCAGTACTTC. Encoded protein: CASSQAGRTQYF.

The CDR3 bases are TGCAGCGTTAGGGTCTCCTACAATGAGCAGTTCTTC. It codes for CSVRVSYNEQFF. V gene TRBV29-1 combines with J gene TRBJ2-1, with D uncertain. Germline V gene data show CDR1 as SQVTM and CDR2 as ANQGSEA. CDR3 length: 12 amino acids. V lost 5 bases and J lost 0, with 5 bases in between.

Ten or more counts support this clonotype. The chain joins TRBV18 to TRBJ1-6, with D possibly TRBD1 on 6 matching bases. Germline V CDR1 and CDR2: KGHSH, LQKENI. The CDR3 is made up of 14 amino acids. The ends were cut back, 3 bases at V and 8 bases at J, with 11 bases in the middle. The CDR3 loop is CASSPAGDDSPLHF. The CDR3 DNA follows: TGTGCCAGCTCACCGGCAGGGGACGATTCACCCCTCCACTTT.

CDR3: CASSPRQGDNEQFF. CDR3 DNA sequence: TGTGCCAGCTCACCCAGGCAGGGGGACAATGAGCAGTTCTTC. The chain recombines TRBV18 with TRBJ2-5; 7 nucleotides line up with TRBD1. The J call may be incorrect, as the DNA end agrees better with TRBJ2-1. This CDR3 has 14 residues. CDR1 and CDR2 from the germline V gene are KGHSH and LQKENI.

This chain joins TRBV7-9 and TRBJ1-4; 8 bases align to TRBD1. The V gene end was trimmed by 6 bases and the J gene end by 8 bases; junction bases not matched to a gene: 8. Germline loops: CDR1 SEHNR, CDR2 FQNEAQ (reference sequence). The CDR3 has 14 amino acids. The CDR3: CASSKDRENEKLFF. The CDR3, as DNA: TGTGCCAGCAGTAAGGACAGGGAGAACGAAAAACTGTTTTTT. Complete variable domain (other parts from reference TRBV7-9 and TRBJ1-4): DTGVSQNPRHKITKRGQNVTFRCDPISEHNRLYWYRQTLGQGPEFLTYFQNEAQLEKSRLLSDRFSAERPKGSFSTLEIQRTEQGDSAMYLCASSKDRENEKLFFGSGTQLSVL.

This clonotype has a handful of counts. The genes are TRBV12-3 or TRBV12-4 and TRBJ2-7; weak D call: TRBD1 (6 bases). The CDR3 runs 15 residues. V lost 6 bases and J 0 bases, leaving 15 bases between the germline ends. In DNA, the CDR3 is TGTGCCAGCAGCAGGACAGTAAGAAGCTCCTACGAGCAGTACTTC. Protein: CASSRTVRSSYEQYF.

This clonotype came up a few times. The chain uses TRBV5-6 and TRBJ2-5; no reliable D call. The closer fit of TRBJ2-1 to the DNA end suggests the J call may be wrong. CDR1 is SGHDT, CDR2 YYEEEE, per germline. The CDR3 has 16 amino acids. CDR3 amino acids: CASSFNPRSARNEQFF. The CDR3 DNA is TGTGCCAGCAGCTTTAACCCTCGGTCTGCGAGGAATGAGCAGTTCTTC.